Sequencing of this T cell receptor (beta chain) was carried out in a study (dated by TCRdb to 2012 to 2015). Sequences LGHNA (CDR1) and YSLEER (CDR2) are obtained from the germline V gene. From the cysteine up to the phenylalanine, the CDR3 has a length of 14 residues. The kept DNA is CDR3 alone, 42 bases in frame from the first base. Cut back by 4 bases and 1 base, the V and J ends lie 11 bases apart. This clonotype has at least ten counts. Its binding antigen is unknown. Per-nucleotide qualities are absent, and no much larger clonotype sits a single base away. Sequencing was carried out with an Illumina Genome Analyzer IIx. The public reads were reanalyzed by TCRdb: fastp trimming at Q25, MiXCR alignment, in-frame beta chains only. Under each unique CDR3 protein, matching rows form one entry showing the most common genes and DNA. Within this sample are about 15,000 distinct CDR3 sequences, with 30% to 40% of them counted one time only. The ten largest clones represent about 16% of the sample.

The sequence is built from TRBV4-3 and TRBJ2-7; D gene: possibly TRBD2, on 6 matching bases. This clonotype originated in a human donor. What was sequenced was blood. In nucleotides, the sequence is TGCGCCAGCAGCCGCGGAGGGCCTTCCTACGAGCAGTACTTC. Its protein is CASSRGGPSYEQYF.